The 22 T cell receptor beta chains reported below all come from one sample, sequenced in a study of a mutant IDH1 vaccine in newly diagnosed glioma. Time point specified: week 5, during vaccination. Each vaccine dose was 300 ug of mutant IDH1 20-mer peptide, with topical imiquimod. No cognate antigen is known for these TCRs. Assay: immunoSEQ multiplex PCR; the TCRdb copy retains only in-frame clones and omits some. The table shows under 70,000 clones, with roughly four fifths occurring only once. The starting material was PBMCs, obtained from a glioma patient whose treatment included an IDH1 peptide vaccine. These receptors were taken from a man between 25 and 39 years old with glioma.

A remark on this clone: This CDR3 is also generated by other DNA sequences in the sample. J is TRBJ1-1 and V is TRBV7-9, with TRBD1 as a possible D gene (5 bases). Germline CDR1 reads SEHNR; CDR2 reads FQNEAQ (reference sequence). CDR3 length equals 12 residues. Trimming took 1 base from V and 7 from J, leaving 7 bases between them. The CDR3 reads CASSLGGGEAFF. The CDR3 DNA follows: TGTGCCAGCAGCTTAGGTGGGGGTGAAGCTTTCTTT. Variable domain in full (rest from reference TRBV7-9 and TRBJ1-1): DTGVSQNPRHKITKRGQNVTFRCDPISEHNRLYWYRQTLGQGPEFLTYFQNEAQLEKSRLLSDRFSAERPKGSFSTLEIQRTEQGDSAMYLCASSLGGGEAFFGQGTRLTVV.

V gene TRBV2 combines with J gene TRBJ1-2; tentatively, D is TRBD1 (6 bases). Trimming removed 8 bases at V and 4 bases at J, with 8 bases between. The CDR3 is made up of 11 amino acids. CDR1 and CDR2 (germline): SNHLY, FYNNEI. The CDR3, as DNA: TGTGCCAGCCAACAGGGCTATGGCTACACCTTC. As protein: CASQQGYGYTF.

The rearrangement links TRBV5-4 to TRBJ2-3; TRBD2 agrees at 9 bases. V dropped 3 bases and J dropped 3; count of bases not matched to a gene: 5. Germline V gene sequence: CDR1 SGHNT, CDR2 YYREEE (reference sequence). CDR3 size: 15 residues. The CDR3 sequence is CASSSTSGGTDTQYF. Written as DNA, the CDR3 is TGTGCCAGCAGCTCGACTAGCGGAGGTACAGATACGCAGTATTTT.

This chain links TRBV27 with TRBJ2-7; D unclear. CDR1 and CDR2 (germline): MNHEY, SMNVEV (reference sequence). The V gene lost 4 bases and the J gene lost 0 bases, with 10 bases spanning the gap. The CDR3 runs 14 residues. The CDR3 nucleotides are TGTGCCAGCAGTTACAACAGCCGCTCCTACGAGCAGTACTTC. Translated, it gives CASSYNSRSYEQYF.

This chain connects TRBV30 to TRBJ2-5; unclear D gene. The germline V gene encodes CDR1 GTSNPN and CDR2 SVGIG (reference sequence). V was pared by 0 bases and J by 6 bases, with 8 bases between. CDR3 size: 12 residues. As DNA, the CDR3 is TGTGCCTGGAGTGTCGGAATGCAGACCCAGTACTTC. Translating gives CAWSVGMQTQYF.

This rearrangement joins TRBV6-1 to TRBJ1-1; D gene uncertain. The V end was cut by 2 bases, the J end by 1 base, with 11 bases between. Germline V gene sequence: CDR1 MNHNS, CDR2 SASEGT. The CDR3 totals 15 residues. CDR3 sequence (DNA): TGTGCCAGCAGTGAACCCTCCTTTCCGAACACTGAAGCTTTCTTT. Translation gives CASSEPSFPNTEAFF.

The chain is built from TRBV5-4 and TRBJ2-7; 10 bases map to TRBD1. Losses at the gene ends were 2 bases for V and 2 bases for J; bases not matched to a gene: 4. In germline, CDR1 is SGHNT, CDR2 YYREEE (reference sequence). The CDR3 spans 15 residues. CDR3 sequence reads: CASSLDRGLTYEQYF. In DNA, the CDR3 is TGTGCCAGCAGCTTAGACAGGGGGCTAACCTACGAGCAGTACTTC.

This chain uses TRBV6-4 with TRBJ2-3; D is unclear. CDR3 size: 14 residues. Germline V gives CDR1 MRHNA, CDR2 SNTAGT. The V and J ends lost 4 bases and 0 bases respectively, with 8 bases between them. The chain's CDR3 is CASSATPSTDTQYF. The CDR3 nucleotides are TGTGCCAGCAGTGCCACTCCTAGCACAGATACGCAGTATTTT.

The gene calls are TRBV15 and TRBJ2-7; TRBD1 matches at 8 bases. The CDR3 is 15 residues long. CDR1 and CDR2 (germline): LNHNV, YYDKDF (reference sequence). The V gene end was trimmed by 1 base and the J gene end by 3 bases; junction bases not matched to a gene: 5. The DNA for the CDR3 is TGTGCCACCAGCAGAGGAACCACAGGGGGCTACGAGCAGTACTTC. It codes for CATSRGTTGGYEQYF.

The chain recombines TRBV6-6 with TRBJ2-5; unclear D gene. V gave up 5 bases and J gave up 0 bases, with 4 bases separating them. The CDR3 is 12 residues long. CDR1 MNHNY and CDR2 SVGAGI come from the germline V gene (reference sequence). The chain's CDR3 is CASSQYQETQYF. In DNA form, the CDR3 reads TGTGCCAGCAGTCAGTACCAAGAGACCCAGTACTTC.

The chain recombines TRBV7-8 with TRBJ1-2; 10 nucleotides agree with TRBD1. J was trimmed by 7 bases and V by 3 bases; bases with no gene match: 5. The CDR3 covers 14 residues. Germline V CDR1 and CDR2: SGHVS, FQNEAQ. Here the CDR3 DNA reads TGTGCCAGCAGCTTTAGACAGGGGGCGAGTGGCTACACCTTC. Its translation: CASSFRQGASGYTF. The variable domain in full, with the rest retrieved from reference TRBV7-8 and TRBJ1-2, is GAGVSQSPRYKVAKRGQDVALRCDPISGHVSLFWYQQALGQGPEFLTYFQNEAQLDKSGLPSDRFFAERPEGSVSTLKIQRTQQEDSAVYLCASSFRQGASGYTFGSGTRLTVV.

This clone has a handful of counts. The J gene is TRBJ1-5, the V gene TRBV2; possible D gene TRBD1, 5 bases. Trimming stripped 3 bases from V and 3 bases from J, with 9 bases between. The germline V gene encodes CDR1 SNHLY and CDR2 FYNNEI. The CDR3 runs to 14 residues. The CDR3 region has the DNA TGTGCCAGCAGTGACCACAGGCTCAATCAGCCCCAGCATTTT. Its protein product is CASSDHRLNQPQHF.

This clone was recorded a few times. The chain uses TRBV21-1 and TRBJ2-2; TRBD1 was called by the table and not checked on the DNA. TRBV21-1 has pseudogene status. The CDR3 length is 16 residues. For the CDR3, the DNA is TGTGCCAGCAGCTTCCGGGACAGGGTTTGGACCGGGGAGCTGTTTTTT. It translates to CASSFRDRVWTGELFF.

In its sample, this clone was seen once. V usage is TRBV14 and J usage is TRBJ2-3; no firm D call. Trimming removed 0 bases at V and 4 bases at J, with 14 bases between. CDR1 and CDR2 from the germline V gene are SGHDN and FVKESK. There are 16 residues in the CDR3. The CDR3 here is CASSQELVGGADTQYF. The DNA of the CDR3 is TGTGCCAGCAGCCAAGAATTGGTCGGTGGGGCAGATACGCAGTATTTT.

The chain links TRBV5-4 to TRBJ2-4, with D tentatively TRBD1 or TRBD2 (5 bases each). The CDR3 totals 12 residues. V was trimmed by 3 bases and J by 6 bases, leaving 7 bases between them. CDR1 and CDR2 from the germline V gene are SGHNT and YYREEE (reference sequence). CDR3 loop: CASSSGGNIQYF. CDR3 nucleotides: TGTGCCAGCAGCTCTGGGGGAAACATTCAGTACTTC. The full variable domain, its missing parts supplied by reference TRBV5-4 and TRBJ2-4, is ETGVTQSPTHLIKTRGQQVTLRCSSQSGHNTVSWYQQALGQGPQFIFQYYREEENGRGNFPPRFSGLQFPNYSSELNVNALELDDSALYLCASSSGGNIQYFGAGTRLSVL.

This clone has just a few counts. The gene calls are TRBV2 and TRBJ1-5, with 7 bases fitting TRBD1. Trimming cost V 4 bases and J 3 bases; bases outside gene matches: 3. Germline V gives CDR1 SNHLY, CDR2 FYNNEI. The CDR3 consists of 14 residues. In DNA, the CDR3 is TGTGCCAGCAGTGTACAGGGGATCAATCAGCCCCAGCATTTT. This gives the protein CASSVQGINQPQHF. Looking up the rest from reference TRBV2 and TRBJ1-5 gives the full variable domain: EPEVTQTPSHQVTQMGQEVILRCVPISNHLYFYWYRQILGQKVEFLVSFYNNEISEKSEIFDDQFSVERPDGSNFTLKIRSTKLEDSAMYFCASSVQGINQPQHFGDGTRLSIL.

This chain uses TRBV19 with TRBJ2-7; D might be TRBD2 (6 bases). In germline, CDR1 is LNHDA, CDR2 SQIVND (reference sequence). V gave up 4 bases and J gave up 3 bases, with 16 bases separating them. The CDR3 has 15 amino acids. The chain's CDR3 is CASSRAGTDLYEQYF. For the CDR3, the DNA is TGTGCCAGTAGTAGGGCCGGGACTGACCTCTACGAGCAGTACTTC.

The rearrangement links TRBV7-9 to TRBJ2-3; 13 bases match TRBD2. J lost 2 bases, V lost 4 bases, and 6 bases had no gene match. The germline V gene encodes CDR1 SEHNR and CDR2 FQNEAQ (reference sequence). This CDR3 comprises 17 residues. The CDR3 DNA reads TGTGCCAGCAGCTCGTGGACTAGCGGGGGTTTCACAGATACGCAGTATTTT. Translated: CASSSWTSGGFTDTQYF. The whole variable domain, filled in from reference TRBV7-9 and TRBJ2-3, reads DTGVSQNPRHKITKRGQNVTFRCDPISEHNRLYWYRQTLGQGPEFLTYFQNEAQLEKSRLLSDRFSAERPKGSFSTLEIQRTEQGDSAMYLCASSSWTSGGFTDTQYFGPGTRLTVL.

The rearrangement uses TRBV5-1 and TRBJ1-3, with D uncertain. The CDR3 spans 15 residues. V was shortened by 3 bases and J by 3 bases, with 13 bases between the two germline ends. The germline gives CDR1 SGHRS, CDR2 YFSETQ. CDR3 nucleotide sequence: TGCGCCAGCAGCTCATCAGGCGAACGTGGAAACACCATATATTTT. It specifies CASSSSGERGNTIYF.

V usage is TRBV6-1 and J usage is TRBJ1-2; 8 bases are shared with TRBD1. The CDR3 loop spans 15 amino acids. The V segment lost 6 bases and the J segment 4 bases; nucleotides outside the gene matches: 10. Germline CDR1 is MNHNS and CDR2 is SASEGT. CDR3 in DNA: TGTGCCAGCAGCACTCGGGACAGGACTGCCTATGGCTACACCTTC. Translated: CASSTRDRTAYGYTF.

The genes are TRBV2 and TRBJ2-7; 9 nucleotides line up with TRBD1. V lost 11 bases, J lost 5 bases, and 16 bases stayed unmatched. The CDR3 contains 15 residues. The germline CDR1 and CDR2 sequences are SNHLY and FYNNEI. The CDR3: CAVYIFRDRVNEQYF. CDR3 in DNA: TGTGCCGTCTACATATTCCGGGACAGGGTGAACGAGCAGTACTTC.

CDR3 in DNA: TGTGCCAGCAGCGAAAGACTAGCGGGGGGGCCTAGGGGCACAGATACGCAGTATTTT. It codes for CASSERLAGGPRGTDTQYF. V gene TRBV9 combines with J gene TRBJ2-3; 14 nucleotides agree with TRBD2. V was pared by 3 bases and J by 1 base, with 10 bases of the junction left unmatched. The CDR3 loop spans 19 amino acids. Germline V gene lookup returns CDR1 SGDLS and CDR2 YYNGEE.